These T cell receptor beta chains were read from a single sample in a study of beta chain features in type 1 diabetes. The data were produced by immunoSEQ multiplex PCR, yet TCRdb's version contains in-frame clones alone and is incomplete. This table has fewer than 900,000 clones, roughly a sixth appearing once. Sequencing was performed on naive CD4+ T cells from blood. The receptors originated from a young woman in good health. CDR3s include the opening cysteine and the closing phenylalanine or tryptophan. A D gene is named only where the DNA matches it firmly. Only part of the rows carry a size: once, few, many, or a class if the clone is expanded.

TRBD2	few	TRBV19	TRBJ2-1	CASKIGGSGYNEQFF	TGTGCCAGCAAGATCGGGGGGTCCGGCTACAATGAGCAGTTCTTC
.	.	TRBV28	TRBJ1-2	CASSSGGWDYTF	TGTGCCAGCAGCTCCGGGGGGTGGGACTACACCTTC
.	few	TRBV28	TRBJ2-7	CASSDLYEQYF	TGTGCCAGCAGTGACCTCTACGAGCAGTACTTC
TRBD2	.	TRBV6-6	TRBJ2-5	CASRWTSGRPETQYF	TGTGCCAGCAGGTGGACTAGCGGGAGACCAGAGACCCAGTACTTC
.	.	TRBV6-4	TRBJ1-1	CASSDIAGYAFF	TGTGCCAGCAGTGATATAGCAGGGTACGCTTTCTTT
.	few	TRBV7-9	TRBJ1-2	CASSLDGGYTF	TGTGCCAGCAGCTTAGACGGTGGCTACACCTTC
.	.	TRBV7-2	TRBJ2-7	CASSPSSYEQYF	TGTGCCAGCAGCCCCAGCTCCTACGAGCAGTACTTC
TRBD1	few	TRBV6-5	TRBJ2-3	CAILPGQGLTDTQYF	TGTGCCATCCTACCGGGACAGGGGCTCACAGATACGCAGTATTTT
.	few	TRBV27	TRBJ2-7	CASSLLSSRLEQYF	TGTGCCAGCAGTCTTCTCTCCTCCAGGTTAGAGCAGTACTTC
TRBD2	many	TRBV14	TRBJ2-1	CASSQVLAGSNEQFF	TGTGCCAGCAGCCAAGTGCTAGCGGGGTCCAATGAGCAGTTCTTC
.	.	TRBV6-6	TRBJ2-2	CASSYSTGELFF	TGTGCCAGCAGTTACTCGACAGGGGAGCTGTTTTTT
.	few	TRBV5-4	TRBJ2-3	CASSLNQGRDTQYF	TGTGCCAGCAGCTTGAATCAGGGAAGAGATACGCAGTATTTT
.	few	TRBV29-1	TRBJ2-1	CSVEMPPNNEQFF	TGCAGCGTTGAAATGCCCCCCAACAATGAGCAGTTCTTC
.	few	TRBV13	TRBJ1-4	CASSLAGSSYEKLFF	TGTGCCAGCAGCTTAGCCGGGAGTAGCTATGAAAAACTGTTTTTT
.	few	TRBV6-6	TRBJ1-2	CASSYSHGGGYTF	TGTGCCAGCAGTTACTCGCATGGCGGTGGCTACACCTTC
.	.	TRBV5-6	TRBJ2-3	CASSLFTDTQYF	TGTGCCAGCAGCTTATTCACAGATACGCAGTATTTT
.	few	TRBV19	TRBJ1-5	CASSSRRSMQPQHF	TGTGCCAGTAGCTCGCGGCGGTCGATGCAGCCCCAGCATTTT
.	few	TRBV29-1	TRBJ2-1	CSSARDSYSYNEQFF	TGCAGCTCAGCCCGGGACTCCTACTCCTACAATGAGCAGTTCTTC
.	.	TRBV5-6	TRBJ2-7	CASNTRSLLHEQYF	TGTGCCAGCAACACCAGAAGCCTTCTCCACGAGCAGTACTTC
TRBD2	.	TRBV4-3	TRBJ2-3	CASSQVGTSGTDTQYF	TGCGCCAGCAGCCAAGTTGGGACTAGTGGCACAGATACGCAGTATTTT
.	few	TRBV2	TRBJ2-2	CASIQGRINTGELFF	TGTGCCAGTATCCAGGGGAGGATCAACACCGGGGAGCTGTTTTTT